Shown below are 3 T cell receptor beta chains from a single sample sequenced in a study of Graves' ophthalmopathy and Graves' hyperthyroidism. The study amplified TCR beta CDR3 regions using RNA transcripts. HTBI primers were employed in first-round RT-PCR, then a second-round multiplex PCR followed. TCRdb called the multiplex PCR reads again in MiXCR, with one record for every CDR3 protein. The sample holds about 370,000 distinct CDR3 sequences, around 17% seen once. The sample comprised peripheral blood. The receptors were gathered from a woman aged 18-29 years with Graves' ophthalmopathy.

The V call is TRBV7-3, the J call TRBJ2-2, with 10 bases identical to TRBD2. Germline lookup yields CDR1 SGHTA and CDR2 FQGTGA. V dropped 1 base and J dropped 6; count of bases not matched to a gene: 14. The CDR3 covers 19 residues. For the CDR3, the DNA is TGTGCCAGCAGCTTAAGTGGTCTAGCGGGAGTAGGTGGGCCCGGGGAGCTGTTTTTT. Translation gives CASSLSGLAGVGGPGELFF.

This clonotype was counted at least ten times. The rearrangement joins TRBV29-1 to TRBJ2-7, with D perhaps matching TRBD1 (6 bases). The germline V gene has CDR1 SQVTM and CDR2 ANQGSEA. V gave up 5 bases and J gave up 3 bases, with 14 bases separating them. This CDR3 spans 13 amino acids. CDR3 sequence reads: CSVKGVSVYEQYF. The CDR3 nucleotides read TGCAGCGTTAAGGGGGTTTCGGTCTACGAGCAGTACTTC.

V gene TRBV15 combines with J gene TRBJ1-1, with D uncertain. Per the germline V gene, CDR1 is LNHNV and CDR2 is YYDKDF (reference sequence). The CDR3 is made up of 15 amino acids. Trimming cost V 0 bases and J 5 bases, with 13 bases left between them. The CDR3, as DNA: TGTGCCACCAGCAGAGATCCCCTACGAATGACTGAAGCTTTCTTT. Translation gives CATSRDPLRMTEAFF.